This T cell receptor beta chain derives from a study of beta chain features in type 1 diabetes. This clone was seen a handful of times. Germline CDR1 and CDR2: GTSNPN and SVGIG (reference sequence). Trimming cost V 0 bases and J 4 bases; bases outside gene matches: 14. The CDR3 runs 17 residues. Roughly 100 mL of blood, on average, came from one heparinised draw per donor. Each of the CD4+ naive, central memory, regulatory and stem cell-like memory populations was sorted via CD45RO/CCR7/CD25/CD127/CD95/CD27. All of the isolated RNA was reverse transcribed, so expressed TCRB transcripts were sequenced. TCRdb keeps only in-frame clones here, not all; method: immunoSEQ multiplex PCR. The sample has 400,000 to 600,000 clones; 25% to 35% are singletons.

The sequenced sample was naive CD4+ T cells from blood. V and J are TRBV30 and TRBJ2-7; 8 nucleotides match TRBD1. This sequence originates from a young man in good health. The CDR3, as DNA: TGTGCCTGGAGTGTCAGTTTGCATCAGGGGGCCTCATACGAGCAGTACTTC. Amino acids: CAWSVSLHQGASYEQYF.